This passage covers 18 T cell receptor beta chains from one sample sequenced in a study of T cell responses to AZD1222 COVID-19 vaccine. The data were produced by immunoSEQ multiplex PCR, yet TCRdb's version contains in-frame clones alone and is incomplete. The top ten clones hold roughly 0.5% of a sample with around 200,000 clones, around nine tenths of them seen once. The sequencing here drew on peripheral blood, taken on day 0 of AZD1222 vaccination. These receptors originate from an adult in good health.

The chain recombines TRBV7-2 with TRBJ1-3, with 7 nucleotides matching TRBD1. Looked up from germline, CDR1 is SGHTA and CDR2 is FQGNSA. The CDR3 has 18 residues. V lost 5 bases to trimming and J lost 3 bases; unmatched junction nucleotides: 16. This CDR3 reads CASSPRTITGEGGNTIYF. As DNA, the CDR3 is TGTGCCAGCAGCCCGCGAACCATTACAGGGGAAGGTGGAAACACCATATATTTT.

In DNA, the CDR3 is TGTGCCAGCAGTTACTCGCAGGGCAACGAGCAGTACTTC. This codes for CASSYSQGNEQYF. The V and J genes are TRBV6-5 and TRBJ2-7; a possible D gene is TRBD1 (5 bases). Germline CDR1 is MNHEY and CDR2 is SVGAGI. Between the trimmed V and J ends, which lost 0 bases and 5 bases, there was a span of 8 bases. The CDR3 consists of 13 residues.

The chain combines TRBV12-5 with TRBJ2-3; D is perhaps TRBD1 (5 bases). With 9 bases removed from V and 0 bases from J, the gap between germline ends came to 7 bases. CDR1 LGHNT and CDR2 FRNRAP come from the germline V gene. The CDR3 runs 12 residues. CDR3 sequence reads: CARQVSTDTQYF. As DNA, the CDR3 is TGTGCTAGACAGGTTAGCACAGATACGCAGTATTTT.

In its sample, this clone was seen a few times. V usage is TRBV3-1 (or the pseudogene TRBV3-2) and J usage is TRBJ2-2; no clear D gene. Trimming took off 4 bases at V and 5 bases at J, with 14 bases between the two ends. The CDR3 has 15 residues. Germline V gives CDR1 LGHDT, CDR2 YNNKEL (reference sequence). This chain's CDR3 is CASSPGPTSTGELFF. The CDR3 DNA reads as TGTGCCAGCAGCCCCGGACCAACATCAACCGGGGAGCTGTTTTTT.

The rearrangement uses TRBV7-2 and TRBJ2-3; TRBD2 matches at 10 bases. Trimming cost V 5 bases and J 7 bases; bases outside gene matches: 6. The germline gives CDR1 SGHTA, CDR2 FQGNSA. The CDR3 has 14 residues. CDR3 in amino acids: CASSPGLAENTQYF. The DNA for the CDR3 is TGTGCCAGCAGCCCAGGACTAGCGGAAAATACGCAGTATTTT.

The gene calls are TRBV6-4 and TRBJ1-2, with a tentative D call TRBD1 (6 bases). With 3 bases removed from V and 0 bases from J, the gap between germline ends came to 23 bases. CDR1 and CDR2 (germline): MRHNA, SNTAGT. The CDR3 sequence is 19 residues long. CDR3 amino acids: CASSDYPTGIDSANYGYTF. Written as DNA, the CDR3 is TGTGCCAGCAGTGATTACCCCACAGGGATCGATTCAGCTAACTATGGCTACACCTTC.

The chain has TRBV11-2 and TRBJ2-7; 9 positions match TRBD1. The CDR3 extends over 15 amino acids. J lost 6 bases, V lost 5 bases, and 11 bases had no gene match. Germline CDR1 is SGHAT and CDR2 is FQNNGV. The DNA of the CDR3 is TGTGCCAGCAGCCCTCGGACAGGGGCTGCGTCCGAGCAGTACTTC. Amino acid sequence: CASSPRTGAASEQYF.

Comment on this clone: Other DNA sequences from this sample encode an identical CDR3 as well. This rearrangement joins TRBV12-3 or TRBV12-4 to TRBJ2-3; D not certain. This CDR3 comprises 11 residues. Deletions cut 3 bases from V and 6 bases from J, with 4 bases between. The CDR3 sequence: CASSLADTQYF. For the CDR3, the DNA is TGTGCCAGCAGTTTGGCGGATACGCAGTATTTT.

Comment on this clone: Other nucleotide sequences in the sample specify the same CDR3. As DNA, the CDR3 is TGTGCCTGGAGTGTAGAGGCGAACTATGGCTACACCTTC. Protein product: CAWSVEANYGYTF. The chain carries TRBV30 and TRBJ1-2; D uncertain. V shed 0 bases and J shed 2 bases, with 7 bases lying between them. The germline CDR1 and CDR2 sequences are GTSNPN and SVGIG (reference sequence). This CDR3 region has 13 residues.

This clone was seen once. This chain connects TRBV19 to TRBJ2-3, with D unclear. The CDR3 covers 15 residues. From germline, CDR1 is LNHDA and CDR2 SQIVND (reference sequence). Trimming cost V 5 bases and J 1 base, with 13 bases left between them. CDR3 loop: CASSYFARRTDTQYF. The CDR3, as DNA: TGTGCCAGTAGTTACTTTGCCCGACGCACAGATACGCAGTATTTT.

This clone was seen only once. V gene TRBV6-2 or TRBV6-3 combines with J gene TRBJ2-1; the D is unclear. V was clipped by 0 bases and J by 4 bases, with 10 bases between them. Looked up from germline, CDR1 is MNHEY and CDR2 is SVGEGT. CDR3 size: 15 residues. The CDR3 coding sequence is TGTGCCAGCAGTTACTCGATCAGCAATTACAATGAGCAGTTCTTC. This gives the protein CASSYSISNYNEQFF.

CDR3 in DNA: TGTGCAAGTCGCTTAGGGACAGGGGGCCCCACTAATGAAAAACTGTTTTTT. Protein: CASRLGTGGPTNEKLFF. The chain recombines TRBV12-2 with TRBJ1-4; the table's D gene call, TRBD1, was not cross checked with the DNA. TRBV12-2 is tagged as a pseudogene. The CDR3 is 17 amino acids.

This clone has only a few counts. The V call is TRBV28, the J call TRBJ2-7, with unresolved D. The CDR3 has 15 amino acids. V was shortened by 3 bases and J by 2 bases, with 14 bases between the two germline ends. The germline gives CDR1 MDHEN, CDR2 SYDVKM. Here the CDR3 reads CASSFYGLPTYEQYF. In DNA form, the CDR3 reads TGTGCCAGCAGTTTTTACGGGCTGCCTACCTACGAGCAGTACTTC.

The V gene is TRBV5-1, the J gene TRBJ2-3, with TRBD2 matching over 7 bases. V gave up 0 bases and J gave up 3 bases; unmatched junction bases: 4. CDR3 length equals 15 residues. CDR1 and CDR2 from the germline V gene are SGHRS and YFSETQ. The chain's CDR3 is CASSLEGGETDTQYF. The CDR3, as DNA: TGCGCCAGCAGCTTGGAGGGAGGGGAAACAGATACGCAGTATTTT.

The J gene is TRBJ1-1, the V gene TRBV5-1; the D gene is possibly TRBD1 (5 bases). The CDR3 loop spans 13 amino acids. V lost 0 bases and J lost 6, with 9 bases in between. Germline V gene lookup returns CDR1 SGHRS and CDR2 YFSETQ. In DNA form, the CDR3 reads TGCGCCAGCAGCTTGGACAGGTCGGCTGAAGCTTTCTTT. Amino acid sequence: CASSLDRSAEAFF.

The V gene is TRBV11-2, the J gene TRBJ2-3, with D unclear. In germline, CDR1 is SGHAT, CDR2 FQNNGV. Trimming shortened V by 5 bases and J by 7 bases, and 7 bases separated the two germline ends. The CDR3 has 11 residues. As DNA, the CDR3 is TGTGCCAGCAGCCCCCAAAATACGCAGTATTTT. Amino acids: CASSPQNTQYF.

The CDR3 loop is CASSSQGGETQYF. CDR3 nucleotides: TGTGCCAGTAGCTCTCAGGGGGGAGAGACCCAGTACTTC. V is TRBV19 and J is TRBJ2-5, with D tentatively TRBD1 (7 bases). The CDR3 runs to 13 residues. Germline V gene lookup returns CDR1 LNHDA and CDR2 SQIVND (reference sequence). Trimming took off 6 bases at V and 4 bases at J, with 12 bases between the two ends.

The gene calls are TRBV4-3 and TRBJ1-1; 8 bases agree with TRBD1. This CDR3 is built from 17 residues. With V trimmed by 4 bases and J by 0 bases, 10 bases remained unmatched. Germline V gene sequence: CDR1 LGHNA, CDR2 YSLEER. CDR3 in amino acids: CASSPREQGVMNTEAFF. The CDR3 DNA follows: TGCGCCAGCAGCCCGCGCGAACAGGGGGTTATGAACACTGAAGCTTTCTTT.